Shown below are 28 T cell receptor beta chains from a single sample sequenced in a study of blood T cell repertoires in COVID-19. Sequencing used immunoSEQ multiplex PCR; TCRdb keeps in-frame clones, though not all of them. The repertoire has 130,000 to 150,000 clones, around 77% of them found once; the top ten carry roughly 8.7%. Sequences were obtained from peripheral blood. These receptors all come from a man aged 50 or older with active or convalescent COVID-19.

This clone came up once. This chain joins TRBV7-9 and TRBJ2-3; 13 bases are a match to TRBD2. CDR3 length: 16 residues. V lost 10 bases to trimming and J lost 0 bases; unmatched junction nucleotides: 7. From germline, CDR1 is SEHNR and CDR2 FQNEAQ (reference sequence). CDR3 amino acids: CATGLAGAKSTDTQYF. DNA of the CDR3: TGTGCCACCGGACTAGCGGGAGCTAAAAGCACAGATACGCAGTATTTT.

This rearrangement joins TRBV9 to TRBJ2-1, with 7 positions matching TRBD2. Trimming took 0 bases from V and 7 from J; bases not matched to a gene: 7. Germline CDR1 is SGDLS and CDR2 is YYNGEE. The CDR3 totals 15 residues. The DNA of the CDR3 is TGTGCCAGCAGCGTAGACCTAGCGGTTAGAAATGAGCAGTTCTTC. Residues: CASSVDLAVRNEQFF.

This clone was counted only a few times. The chain has TRBV7-3 and TRBJ2-1; D may be TRBD1 (5 bases). Germline CDR1 and CDR2: SGHTA and FQGTGA. V lost 1 base and J 9 bases, leaving 19 bases between the germline ends. The CDR3 is made up of 16 amino acids. The DNA of the CDR3 is TGTGCCAGCAGCTTAATCGGACACGGGCAGTTCGGTGAGCAGTTCTTC. Translating it yields CASSLIGHGQFGEQFF. The variable domain in full, with the rest retrieved from reference TRBV7-3 and TRBJ2-1, is GAGVSQTPSNKVTEKGKYVELRCDPISGHTALYWYRQSLGQGPEFLIYFQGTGAADDSGLPNDRFFAVRPEGSVSTLKIQRTERGDSAVYLCASSLIGHGQFGEQFFGPGTRLTVL.

J is TRBJ2-1 and V is TRBV7-8; D is unresolved. This CDR3 has 15 amino acids. V lost 3 bases and J 0 bases, leaving 9 bases between the germline ends. Germline-derived CDR1 and CDR2 are SGHVS and FQNEAQ. In nucleotides, the CDR3 is TGTGCCAGCAGCTTGGGCAAAAGCTCCTACAATGAGCAGTTCTTC. Translated, it gives CASSLGKSSYNEQFF.

The sample holds a few counts of this clone. The chain joins TRBV5-6 to TRBJ1-2; D call uncertain. The germline CDR1 and CDR2 sequences are SGHDT and YYEEEE. This CDR3 has 12 amino acids. Trimming took 2 bases from V and 3 from J, leaving 5 bases between them. The CDR3 region is CASSLGDYGYTF. CDR3 in DNA: TGTGCCAGCAGCTTAGGAGACTATGGCTACACCTTC. The full variable domain, with the rest looked up from reference TRBV5-6 and TRBJ1-2, is DAGVTQSPTHLIKTRGQQVTLRCSPKSGHDTVSWYQQALGQGPQFIFQYYEEEERQRGNFPDRFSGHQFPNYSSELNVNALLLGDSALYLCASSLGDYGYTFGSGTRLTVV.

The V call is TRBV9, the J call TRBJ2-7, with a weak D call TRBD2 (6 bases). Trimming left V 0 bases short and J 6 bases short, with 10 bases between. In germline, CDR1 is SGDLS, CDR2 YYNGEE. The CDR3 covers 13 residues. The CDR3 nucleotides are TGTGCCAGCAGCGTAGGCGGGACGGGCGAGCAGTACTTC. As protein: CASSVGGTGEQYF.

The chain is built from TRBV28 and TRBJ1-5, with TRBD1 identical over 9 bases. The CDR3 length is 14 residues. Unmatched junction bases numbered 4, after V lost 4 bases and J lost 6 bases. Germline V gene lookup returns CDR1 MDHEN and CDR2 SYDVKM. The CDR3 reads CASSSRQGVQPQHF. The DNA of the CDR3 is TGTGCCAGCAGTTCGAGACAGGGGGTTCAGCCCCAGCATTTT.

The V call is TRBV30, the J call TRBJ2-1, with D possibly matching TRBD1 (6 bases). Trimming cost V 0 bases and J 6 bases, with 12 bases left between them. The CDR3 loop spans 14 amino acids. CDR1 is GTSNPN and CDR2 is SVGIG in the germline V gene (reference sequence). CDR3 bases: TGTGCCTGGAGTGTACAGGGACGAGTCAATGAGCAGTTCTTC. It translates to CAWSVQGRVNEQFF. Full variable domain (remainder filled in from reference TRBV30 and TRBJ2-1): SQTIHQWPATLVQPVGSPLSLECTVEGTSNPNLYWYRQAAGRGLQLLFYSVGIGQISSEVPQNLSASRPQDRQFILSSKKLLLSDSGFYLCAWSVQGRVNEQFFGPGTRLTVL.

This sequence joins TRBV10-3 and TRBJ2-5; possible D gene TRBD1, 5 bases. The CDR3 has 14 residues. The germline CDR1 and CDR2 sequences are ENHRY and SYGVKD. The V gene lost 0 bases and the J gene lost 2 bases, with 7 bases spanning the gap. The CDR3 reads CAISESTEQETQYF. CDR3 in DNA: TGTGCCATCAGTGAGTCGACAGAACAAGAGACCCAGTACTTC.

This chain joins TRBV10-3 and TRBJ2-7, with D uncertain. The CDR3 loop spans 14 amino acids. V shed 0 bases and J shed 0 bases, with 6 bases lying between them. Per germline, CDR1 ENHRY and CDR2 SYGVKD. CDR3 residues: CAISESSTSYEQYF. CDR3 sequence (DNA): TGTGCCATCAGTGAGTCTAGCACCTCCTACGAGCAGTACTTC.

The rearrangement uses TRBV7-2 and TRBJ2-4; 9 bases agree with TRBD1. Germline CDR1 SGHTA, CDR2 FQGNSA. This CDR3 is built from 15 residues. V was clipped by 5 bases and J by 7 bases; unmatched bases: 9. The CDR3 region has the DNA TGTGCCAGCAGCGCTACAGGGGGCCCAAGGAACATTCAGTACTTC. Protein product: CASSATGGPRNIQYF. The full variable domain, its missing parts supplied by reference TRBV7-2 and TRBJ2-4, is GAGVSQSPSNKVTEKGKDVELRCDPISGHTALYWYRQSLGQGLEFLIYFQGNSAPDKSGLPSDRFSAERTGGSVSTLTIQRTQQEDSAVYLCASSATGGPRNIQYFGAGTRLSVL.

The chain carries TRBV7-3 and TRBJ2-1, with 8 bases aligning to TRBD2. Unmatched junction bases numbered 4, after V lost 0 bases and J lost 3 bases. The CDR3 covers 16 residues. The V gene's germline CDR1 is SGHTA and CDR2 FQGTGA. Here the CDR3 reads CASSLTYAGGYNEQFF. The CDR3 DNA is TGTGCCAGCAGCTTAACGTACGCGGGAGGCTACAATGAGCAGTTCTTC. Drawing the rest from reference TRBV7-3 and TRBJ2-1, the complete variable domain is GAGVSQTPSNKVTEKGKYVELRCDPISGHTALYWYRQSLGQGPEFLIYFQGTGAADDSGLPNDRFFAVRPEGSVSTLKIQRTERGDSAVYLCASSLTYAGGYNEQFFGPGTRLTVL.

This sequence joins TRBV5-1 and TRBJ2-5; 7 nucleotides line up with TRBD1. Germline V lookup: CDR1 SGHRS, CDR2 YFSETQ. With V trimmed by 0 bases and J by 3 bases, 2 bases remained unmatched. The CDR3 sequence is 14 residues long. This chain's CDR3 is CASSLGQGEETQYF. DNA of the CDR3: TGCGCCAGCAGCTTGGGACAGGGAGAAGAGACCCAGTACTTC. The complete variable domain, with remaining parts taken from reference TRBV5-1 and TRBJ2-5, reads KAGVTQTPRYLIKTRGQQVTLSCSPISGHRSVSWYQQTPGQGLQFLFEYFSETQRNKGNFPGRFSGRQFSNSRSEMNVSTLELGDSALYLCASSLGQGEETQYFGPGTRLLVL.

Only a few counts were recorded for this clone. The chain combines TRBV27 with TRBJ1-2; no clear D gene. The germline V and J ends were trimmed by 5 bases and 4 bases, with 14 bases remaining between them. Germline CDR1 and CDR2: MNHEY and SMNVEV (reference sequence). CDR3 length: 14 residues. CDR3 amino acids: CASSGRMGGYGYTF. The DNA for the CDR3 is TGTGCCAGCAGTGGGAGGATGGGTGGCTATGGCTACACCTTC.

The chain couples TRBV6-5 to TRBJ1-2; D is perhaps TRBD1 (5 bases). V was trimmed by 2 bases and J by 7 bases, leaving 11 bases between them. Looked up from germline, CDR1 is MNHEY and CDR2 is SVGAGI. The CDR3 totals 13 residues. The CDR3 loop is CASSYLQGGGYTF. The CDR3 DNA sequence: TGTGCCAGCAGTTACCTTCAGGGTGGTGGCTACACCTTC.

The V and J genes are TRBV3-1 (or the pseudogene TRBV3-2) and TRBJ2-5; maybe TRBD2 (5 bases). CDR3 length: 13 residues. CDR1 and CDR2 from the germline V gene are LGHDT and YNNKEL (reference sequence). The CDR3 DNA sequence: TGTGCTACATGGACTGACGTGGGAGAGACCCAGTACTTC. Encoded protein: CATWTDVGETQYF.

The chain employs TRBV11-3 and TRBJ2-1, with 9 bases that match TRBD2. Losses at the gene ends were 4 bases for V and 7 bases for J; bases not matched to a gene: 11. Germline V lookup: CDR1 SGHNT, CDR2 YENEEA. This CDR3 has 16 residues. The CDR3 protein is CASSSETSGGGNEQFF. DNA for the CDR3: TGTGCCAGCAGCTCAGAGACTAGCGGAGGGGGGAATGAGCAGTTCTTC.

The chain couples TRBV29-1 to TRBJ2-3, with D unresolved. With 0 bases removed from V and 0 bases from J, the gap between germline ends came to 10 bases. CDR3 length equals 15 residues. Germline V gene data show CDR1 as SQVTM and CDR2 as ANQGSEA. This chain's CDR3 is CSVEDSSTSTDTQYF. The DNA of the CDR3 is TGCAGCGTTGAAGATTCAAGTACTAGCACAGATACGCAGTATTTT.

This clone appeared once. This chain connects TRBV19 to TRBJ2-5; maybe TRBD1 (5 bases). The V gene's germline CDR1 is LNHDA and CDR2 SQIVND (reference sequence). Trimming took off 8 bases at V and 2 bases at J, with 9 bases between the two ends. The CDR3 runs to 12 residues. This CDR3 reads CASGAGQETQYF. CDR3 sequence (DNA): TGTGCCAGTGGGGCCGGACAAGAGACCCAGTACTTC.

The rearrangement links TRBV29-1 to TRBJ2-5; 11 bases match TRBD1. Germline trimming cut 5 bases from V and 6 bases from J; bases unmatched to any gene: 5. Looked up from germline, CDR1 is SQVTM and CDR2 is ANQGSEA. The CDR3 is made up of 13 amino acids. The CDR3 region is CSVPGQGAQTQYF. CDR3 DNA: TGCAGCGTTCCCGGACAGGGGGCGCAGACCCAGTACTTC.

The genes are TRBV28 and TRBJ2-7; 7 bases are shared with TRBD1. The length of the CDR3 is 15 residues. Germline CDR1 reads MDHEN; CDR2 reads SYDVKM. Trimming at V came to 4 bases and at J to 4 bases, leaving 10 bases not matched to a gene. CDR3 in amino acids: CASSSTPRTGYEQYF. The CDR3 region has the DNA TGTGCCAGCAGTTCAACCCCTCGGACAGGTTACGAGCAGTACTTC. Complete variable domain (other parts from reference TRBV28 and TRBJ2-7): DVKVTQSSRYLVKRTGEKVFLECVQDMDHENMFWYRQDPGLGLRLIYFSYDVKMKEKGDIPEGYSVSREKKERFSLILESASTNQTSMYLCASSSTPRTGYEQYFGPGTRLTVT.

This clone was seen only a few times. V is TRBV18 and J is TRBJ2-7; 11 bases are shared with TRBD2. Germline V gives CDR1 KGHSH, CDR2 LQKENI. This CDR3 has 15 amino acids. V was clipped by 3 bases and J by 6 bases; unmatched bases: 7. CDR3 sequence: CASSPTSGRTAEQYF. The DNA of the CDR3 is TGTGCCAGCTCACCCACTAGCGGGAGAACCGCCGAGCAGTACTTC.

The chain has TRBV28 and TRBJ2-4; 8 bases are a match to TRBD2. V lost 7 bases and J lost 3; bases outside the gene matches: 11. This CDR3 has 16 amino acids. Germline CDR1 MDHEN, CDR2 SYDVKM. The CDR3 loop is CASTAGGLAGKNIQYF. CDR3 DNA sequence: TGTGCCAGCACCGCCGGGGGGCTAGCGGGCAAAAACATTCAGTACTTC.

This clone occurred a few times. The chain carries TRBV5-1 and TRBJ2-7, with 9 bases lining up with TRBD1. V was clipped by 2 bases and J by 6 bases; unmatched bases: 6. CDR1 is SGHRS and CDR2 is YFSETQ in the germline V gene. This CDR3 is 14 amino acids long. The CDR3 spells CASSFLQGAPEQYF. The CDR3 DNA sequence: TGCGCCAGCAGCTTTTTACAGGGGGCGCCCGAGCAGTACTTC.

The chain recombines TRBV3-1 (or the pseudogene TRBV3-2) with TRBJ1-2; possibly TRBD1 for D (5 bases). V was shortened by 2 bases and J by 10 bases, with 11 bases between the two germline ends. Germline CDR1 LGHDT, CDR2 YNNKEL (reference sequence). This CDR3 comprises 12 residues. CDR3 region: CASSQRGTYYTF. The CDR3 region has the DNA TGTGCCAGCAGCCAAAGAGGGACTTACTACACCTTC.

This chain joins TRBV4-2 and TRBJ2-1; D is undetermined. The length of the CDR3 is 16 residues. Deletions cut 0 bases from V and 4 bases from J, with 13 bases between. Germline-derived CDR1 and CDR2 are LGHNA and YNFKEQ. The CDR3 coding sequence is TGTGCCAGCAGCCAAGAAGTCGACACATCATACAATGAGCAGTTCTTC. As protein: CASSQEVDTSYNEQFF.

The V call is TRBV10-3, the J call TRBJ2-7; unclear D gene. V was pared by 2 bases and J by 3 bases, with 5 bases between. This CDR3 contains 12 residues. CDR1 is ENHRY and CDR2 is SYGVKD in the germline V gene. The CDR3 here is CAISEVSYEQYF. The CDR3 DNA reads as TGTGCCATCAGTGAGGTCAGCTACGAGCAGTACTTC.

This clone has a handful of counts. The genes are TRBV7-9 and TRBJ1-6; 9 bases fit TRBD1. Trimming removed 4 bases from V and 13 bases from J; junction bases left unmatched: 5. The V gene's germline CDR1 is SEHNR and CDR2 FQNEAQ (reference sequence). CDR3 length: 13 amino acids. CDR3 in DNA: TGTGCCAGCAGCTCCCCGGGACAGGGCCCCCTCCACTTT. Its protein is CASSSPGQGPLHF.